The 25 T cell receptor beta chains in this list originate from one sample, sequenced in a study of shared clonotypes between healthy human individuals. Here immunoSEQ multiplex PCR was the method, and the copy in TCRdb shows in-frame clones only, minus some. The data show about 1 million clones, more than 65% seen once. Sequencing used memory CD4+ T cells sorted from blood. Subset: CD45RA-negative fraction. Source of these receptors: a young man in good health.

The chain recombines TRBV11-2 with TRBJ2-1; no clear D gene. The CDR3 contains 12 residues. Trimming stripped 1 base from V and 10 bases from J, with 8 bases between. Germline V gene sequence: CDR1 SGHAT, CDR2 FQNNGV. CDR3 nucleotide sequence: TGTGCCAGCAGCTTAGGGGCAGTCGAGCAGTTCTTC. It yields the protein CASSLGAVEQFF.

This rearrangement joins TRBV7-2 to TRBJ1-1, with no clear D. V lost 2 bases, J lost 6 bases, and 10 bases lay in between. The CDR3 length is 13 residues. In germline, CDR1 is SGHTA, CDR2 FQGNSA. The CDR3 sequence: CASSLTPGAEAFF. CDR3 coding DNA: TGTGCCAGCAGCTTAACCCCAGGCGCTGAAGCTTTCTTT.

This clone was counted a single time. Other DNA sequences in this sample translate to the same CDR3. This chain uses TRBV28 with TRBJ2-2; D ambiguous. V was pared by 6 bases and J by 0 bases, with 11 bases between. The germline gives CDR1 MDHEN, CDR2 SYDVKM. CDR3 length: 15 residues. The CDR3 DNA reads TGTGCCAGCAGCCCACCGGCGGCGAACACCGGGGAGCTGTTTTTT. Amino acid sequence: CASSPPAANTGELFF.

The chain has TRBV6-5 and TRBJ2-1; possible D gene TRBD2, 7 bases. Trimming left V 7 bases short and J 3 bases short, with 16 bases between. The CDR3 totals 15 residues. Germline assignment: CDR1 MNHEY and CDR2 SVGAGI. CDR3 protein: CASIPPGGRYNEQFF. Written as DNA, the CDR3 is TGTGCCAGCATTCCCCCGGGGGGCCGCTACAATGAGCAGTTCTTC.

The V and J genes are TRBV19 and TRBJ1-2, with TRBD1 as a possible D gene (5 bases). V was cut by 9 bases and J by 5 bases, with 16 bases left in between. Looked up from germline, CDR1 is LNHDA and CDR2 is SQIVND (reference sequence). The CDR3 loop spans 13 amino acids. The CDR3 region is CASREGWGYGYTF. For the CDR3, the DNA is TGTGCCAGCAGGGAGGGCTGGGGTTATGGCTACACCTTC. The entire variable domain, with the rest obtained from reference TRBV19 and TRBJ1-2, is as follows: DGGITQSPKYLFRKEGQNVTLSCEQNLNHDAMYWYRQDPGQGLRLIYYSQIVNDFQKGDIAEGYSVSREKKESFPLTVTSAQKNPTAFYLCASREGWGYGYTFGSGTRLTVV.

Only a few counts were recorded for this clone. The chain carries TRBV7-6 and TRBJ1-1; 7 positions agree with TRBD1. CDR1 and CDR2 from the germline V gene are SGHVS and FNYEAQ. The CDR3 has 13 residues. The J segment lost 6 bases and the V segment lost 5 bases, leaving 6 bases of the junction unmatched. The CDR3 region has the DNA TGTGCCAGCAGCAAAGACAGGGTAGCTGAAGCTTTCTTT. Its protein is CASSKDRVAEAFF. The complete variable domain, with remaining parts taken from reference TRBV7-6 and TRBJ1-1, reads GAGVSQSPRYKVTKRGQDVALRCDPISGHVSLYWYRQALGQGPEFLTYFNYEAQQDKSGLPNDRFSAERPEGSISTLTIQRTEQRDSAMYRCASSKDRVAEAFFGQGTRLTVV.

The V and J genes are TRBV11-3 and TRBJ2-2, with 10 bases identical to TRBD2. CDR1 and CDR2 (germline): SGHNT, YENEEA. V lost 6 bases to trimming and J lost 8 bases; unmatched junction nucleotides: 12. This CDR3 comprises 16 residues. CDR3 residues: CASRTGTSEAGGELFF. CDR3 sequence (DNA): TGTGCCAGCAGGACCGGGACTAGCGAGGCGGGGGGGGAGCTGTTTTTT.

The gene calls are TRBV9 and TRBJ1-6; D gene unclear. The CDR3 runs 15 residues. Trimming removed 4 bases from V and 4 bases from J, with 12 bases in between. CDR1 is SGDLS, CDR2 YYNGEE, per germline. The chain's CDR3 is CASSPGLGYNSPLHF. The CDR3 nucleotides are TGTGCCAGCAGCCCCGGGCTGGGTTATAATTCACCCCTCCACTTT.

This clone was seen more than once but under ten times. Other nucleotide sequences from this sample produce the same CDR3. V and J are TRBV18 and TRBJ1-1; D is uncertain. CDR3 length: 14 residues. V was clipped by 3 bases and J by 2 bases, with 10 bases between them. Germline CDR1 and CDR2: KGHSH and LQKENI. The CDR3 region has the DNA TGTGCCAGCTCACCCCTCGGGTCTAACACTGAAGCTTTCTTT. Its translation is CASSPLGSNTEAFF.

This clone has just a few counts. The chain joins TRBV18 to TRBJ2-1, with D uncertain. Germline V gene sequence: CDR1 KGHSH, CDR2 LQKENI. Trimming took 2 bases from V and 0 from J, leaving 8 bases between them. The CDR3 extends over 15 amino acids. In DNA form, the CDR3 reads TGTGCCAGCTCACCAGTGCAGAGCTCCTACAATGAGCAGTTCTTC. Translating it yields CASSPVQSSYNEQFF.

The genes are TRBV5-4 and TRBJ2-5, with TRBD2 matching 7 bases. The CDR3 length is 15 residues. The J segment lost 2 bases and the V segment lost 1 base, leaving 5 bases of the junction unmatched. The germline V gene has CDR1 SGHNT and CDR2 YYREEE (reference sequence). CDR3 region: CASSLTSVLQETQYF. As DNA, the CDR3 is TGTGCCAGCAGCTTGACTAGCGTTCTACAAGAGACCCAGTACTTC.

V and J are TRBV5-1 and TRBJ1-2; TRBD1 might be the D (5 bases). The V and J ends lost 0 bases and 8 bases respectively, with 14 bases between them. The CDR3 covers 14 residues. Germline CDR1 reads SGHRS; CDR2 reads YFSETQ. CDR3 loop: CASSLAHAGQGYTF. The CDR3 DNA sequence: TGCGCCAGCAGCTTGGCCCATGCAGGGCAGGGCTACACCTTC.

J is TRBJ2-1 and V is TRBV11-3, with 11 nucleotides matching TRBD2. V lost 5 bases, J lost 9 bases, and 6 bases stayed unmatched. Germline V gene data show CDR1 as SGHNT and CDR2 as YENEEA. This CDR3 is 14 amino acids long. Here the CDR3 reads CASSRGLAGGEQFF. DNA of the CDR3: TGTGCCAGCAGCCGAGGGCTAGCGGGAGGTGAGCAGTTCTTC.

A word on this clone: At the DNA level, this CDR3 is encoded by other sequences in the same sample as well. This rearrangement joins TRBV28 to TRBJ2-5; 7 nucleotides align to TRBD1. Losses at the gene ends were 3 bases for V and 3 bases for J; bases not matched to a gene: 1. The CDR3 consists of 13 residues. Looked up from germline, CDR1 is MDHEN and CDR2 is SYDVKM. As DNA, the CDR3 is TGTGCCAGCAGTTTGACAGGGAAAGAGACCCAGTACTTC. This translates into CASSLTGKETQYF.

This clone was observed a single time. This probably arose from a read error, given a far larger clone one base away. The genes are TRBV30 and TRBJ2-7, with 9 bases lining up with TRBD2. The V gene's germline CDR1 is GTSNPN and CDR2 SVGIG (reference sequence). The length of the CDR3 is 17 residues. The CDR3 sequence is CARSVPSGITSGYEQYF. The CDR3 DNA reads TGTGCCCGGAGTGTCCCTAGCGGGATTACGTCGGGCTACGAGCAGTACTTC.

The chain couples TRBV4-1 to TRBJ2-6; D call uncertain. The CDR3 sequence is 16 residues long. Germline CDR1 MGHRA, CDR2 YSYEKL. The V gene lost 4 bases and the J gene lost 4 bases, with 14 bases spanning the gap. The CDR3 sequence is CASSRPPSDGANVLTF. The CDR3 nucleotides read TGCGCCAGCAGCCGACCCCCGTCGGACGGGGCCAACGTCCTGACTTTC.

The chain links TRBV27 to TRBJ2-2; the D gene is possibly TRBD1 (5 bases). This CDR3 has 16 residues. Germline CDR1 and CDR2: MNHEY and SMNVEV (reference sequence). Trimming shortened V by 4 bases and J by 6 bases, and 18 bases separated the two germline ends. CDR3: CASSSVDLRQPGELFF. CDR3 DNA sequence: TGTGCCAGCAGTTCCGTTGACCTTCGACAGCCCGGGGAGCTGTTTTTT.

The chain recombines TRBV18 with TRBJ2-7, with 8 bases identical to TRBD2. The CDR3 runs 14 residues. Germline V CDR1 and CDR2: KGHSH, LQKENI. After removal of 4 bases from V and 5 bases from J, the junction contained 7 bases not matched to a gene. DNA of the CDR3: TGTGCCAGCTCACAGGGACTAGAGGTCCACGAGCAGTACTTC. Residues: CASSQGLEVHEQYF. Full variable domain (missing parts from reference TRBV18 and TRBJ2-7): NAGVMQNPRHLVRRRGQEARLRCSPMKGHSHVYWYRQLPEEGLKFMVYLQKENIIDESGMPKERFSAEFPKEGPSILRIQQVVRGDSAAYFCASSQGLEVHEQYFGPGTRLTVT.

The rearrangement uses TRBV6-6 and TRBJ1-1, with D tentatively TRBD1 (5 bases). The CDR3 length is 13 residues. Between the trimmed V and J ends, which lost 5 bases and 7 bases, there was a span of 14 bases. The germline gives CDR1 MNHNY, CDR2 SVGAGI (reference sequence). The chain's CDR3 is CASSRRGLGEAFF. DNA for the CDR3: TGTGCCAGCAGTAGGAGGGGCTTGGGTGAAGCTTTCTTT.

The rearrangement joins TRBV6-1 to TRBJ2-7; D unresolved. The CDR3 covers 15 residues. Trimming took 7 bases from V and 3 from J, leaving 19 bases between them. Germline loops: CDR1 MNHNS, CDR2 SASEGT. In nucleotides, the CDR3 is TGTGCCAGCAATTTGGGCGCCGAAGGCTACTACGAGCAGTACTTC. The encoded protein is CASNLGAEGYYEQYF.

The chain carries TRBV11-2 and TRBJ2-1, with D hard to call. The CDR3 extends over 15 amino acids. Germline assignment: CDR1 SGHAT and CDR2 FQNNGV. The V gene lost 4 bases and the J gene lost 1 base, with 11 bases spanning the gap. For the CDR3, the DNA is TGTGCCAGCAGCTCAGCCGGTGGATCCTACAATGAGCAGTTCTTC. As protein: CASSSAGGSYNEQFF.

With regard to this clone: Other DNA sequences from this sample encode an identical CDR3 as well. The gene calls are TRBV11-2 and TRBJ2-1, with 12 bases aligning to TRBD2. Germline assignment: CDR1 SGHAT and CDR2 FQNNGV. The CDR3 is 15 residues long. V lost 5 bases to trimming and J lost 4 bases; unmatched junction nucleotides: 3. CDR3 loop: CASSLTSGGYNEQFF. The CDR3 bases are TGTGCCAGCAGCCTGACTAGCGGGGGATACAATGAGCAGTTCTTC.

The CDR3 region is CASSVPGANYGYTF. The CDR3 nucleotides are TGTGCCAGCAGCGTCCCGGGGGCTAACTATGGCTACACCTTC. V gene TRBV9 combines with J gene TRBJ1-2, with D tentatively TRBD1 (5 bases). In germline, CDR1 is SGDLS, CDR2 YYNGEE. CDR3 size: 14 residues. Trimming shortened V by 2 bases and J by 0 bases, and 8 bases separated the two germline ends. The complete variable domain, with remaining parts taken from reference TRBV9 and TRBJ1-2, reads DSGVTQTPKHLITATGQRVTLRCSPRSGDLSVYWYQQSLDQGLQFLIQYYNGEERAKGNILERFSAQQFPDLHSELNLSSLELGDSALYFCASSVPGANYGYTFGSGTRLTVV.

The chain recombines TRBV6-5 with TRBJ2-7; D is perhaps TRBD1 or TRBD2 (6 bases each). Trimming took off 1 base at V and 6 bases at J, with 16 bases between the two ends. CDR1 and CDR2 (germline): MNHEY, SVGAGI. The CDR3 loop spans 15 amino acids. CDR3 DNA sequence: TGTGCCAGCAGTTACTTTATTGGATCGGGGGCCGAGCAGTACTTC. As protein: CASSYFIGSGAEQYF.

The CDR3 here is CASTSLTRGYTF. The CDR3 DNA follows: TGTGCCAGCACTTCCTTGACTAGGGGCTACACCTTC. The V and J genes are TRBV6-5 and TRBJ1-2, with D unresolved. The germline V and J ends were trimmed by 7 bases and 8 bases, with 14 bases remaining between them. Germline CDR1 reads MNHEY; CDR2 reads SVGAGI. CDR3 length: 12 amino acids.